One sample yielded the 4 T cell receptor beta chains listed below, sequenced in a study. One entry per CDR3 protein results from TCRdb running MiXCR on the RT-PCR reads. This sample has around 700,000 distinct CDR3 sequences, with more than 13% found just once. The source material was memory CD4+ T cells from blood. These TCRs come from a female donor in good health, serving as a healthy control.

The V call is TRBV5-5, the J call TRBJ2-1, with 8 bases aligning to TRBD2. Germline V lookup: CDR1 SGHKS, CDR2 YYEKEE (reference sequence). The CDR3 spans 15 residues. The V gene end was trimmed by 0 bases and the J gene end by 4 bases; junction bases not matched to a gene: 3. CDR3 nucleotides: TGTGCCAGCAGCTTGGAACTAGCGGCTTACAATGAGCAGTTCTTC. Protein sequence: CASSLELAAYNEQFF.

This clonotype showed up many times. The chain is built from TRBV12-3 or TRBV12-4 and TRBJ1-1, with 7 bases that match TRBD1. The CDR3 runs 13 residues. Unmatched junction bases numbered 6, after V lost 6 bases and J lost 5 bases. The CDR3 sequence is CASSLNRGTEAFF. CDR3 DNA sequence: TGTGCCAGCAGCCTAAACAGGGGAACTGAAGCTTTCTTT.

This clonotype has only a few counts. This chain links TRBV6-6 with TRBJ2-3, with 7 nucleotides matching TRBD2. The J segment lost 2 bases and the V segment lost 6 bases, leaving 11 bases of the junction unmatched. CDR1 and CDR2 (germline): MNHNY, SVGAGI (reference sequence). There are 16 residues in the CDR3. In DNA form, the CDR3 reads TGTGCCAGCAGCTCCCGGGCTAGCGGAATCACAGATACGCAGTATTTT. Translation: CASSSRASGITDTQYF.

The chain employs TRBV7-2 and TRBJ1-5; D not resolved. Germline assignment: CDR1 SGHTA and CDR2 FQGNSA. CDR3 size: 20 residues. V shed 5 bases and J shed 0 bases, with 26 bases lying between them. DNA for the CDR3: TGTGCCAGCAGCCCAGCCAGCCCGGGAGAGCGCCCCTATAGCAATCAGCCCCAGCATTTT. Its translation is CASSPASPGERPYSNQPQHF.